The present T cell receptor (beta chain) was sequenced within a study of circulating CD8 cells and anti-PD-1 response in melanoma. Using approximately 15 ng of total RNA, TCR libraries were made with the QIAseq Immune Repertoire TCR panel. TCRdb recomputed calls from the reads with MiXCR, one row per CDR3 protein. Here the sample spans approximately 160 distinct CDR3 sequences, roughly 22% being singletons. V was pared by 8 bases and J by 3 bases, with 14 bases between. The CDR3 contains 14 residues. CDR1 SNHLY and CDR2 FYNNEI come from the germline V gene. Four subsets defined by PD-1 and/or TIGIT were sorted from live CD3+CD8+TCRalphabeta+ cells.

The sequence was obtained from a human donor with melanoma. The chain joins TRBV2 to TRBJ2-1; perhaps D is TRBD1 or TRBD2 (5 bases each). The input for sequencing was CD8+ T cells from PBMCs, taken at baseline or after one month of anti-PD-1 therapy (not recorded which). The CDR3 loop is CASLPGTIYNEQFF. DNA of the CDR3: TGTGCCAGCTTACCGGGGACGATCTACAATGAGCAGTTCTTC.